These 19 T cell receptor beta chains came from one sample sequenced in a study of cytomegalovirus exposure and HLA in healthy donors. In the PCR, 60 Vbeta and 13 Jbeta primers were used. Profiled with immunoSEQ multiplex PCR; TCRdb holds only in-frame clones, not every one. Of some 160,000 clones detected, 65% to 85% appear once; the ten largest clones hold roughly 1.4%. Sequencing was carried out using PBMCs. The receptors here all came from a woman between 18 and 29 years old in good health and CMV-seronegative.

This rearrangement joins TRBV7-9 to TRBJ1-1; tentative D call: TRBD1 (5 bases). V gave up 2 bases and J gave up 5 bases, with 15 bases separating them. CDR1 is SEHNR, CDR2 FQNEAQ, per germline (reference sequence). The CDR3 is 15 amino acids. CDR3 loop: CASSLTPGVRTEAFF. DNA of the CDR3: TGTGCCAGCAGCTTAACCCCGGGGGTCAGAACTGAAGCTTTCTTT.

The rearrangement links TRBV27 to TRBJ2-7; TRBD1 matches 10 bases. There are 14 residues in the CDR3. In germline, CDR1 is MNHEY, CDR2 SMNVEV (reference sequence). J gave up 6 bases and V 6 bases, and 8 bases lay outside the gene matches. The CDR3, as DNA: TGTGCCAGCAGCCCCGGGACAGGGGTGGGCGAGCAGTACTTC. It specifies CASSPGTGVGEQYF.

CDR3 region: CASSLNLVRERQETQYF. The CDR3 DNA sequence: TGTGCCAGCTCACTGAACCTAGTGCGGGAGAGACAAGAGACCCAGTACTTC. This chain uses TRBV18 with TRBJ2-5; TRBD2 matches 7 bases. This CDR3 spans 17 amino acids. V lost 4 bases to trimming and J lost 2 bases; unmatched junction nucleotides: 13. Germline V gene sequence: CDR1 KGHSH, CDR2 LQKENI.

The chain couples TRBV6-6 to TRBJ1-1, with TRBD1 matching over 7 bases. The CDR3 is 12 amino acids. Germline V gives CDR1 MNHNY, CDR2 SVGAGI (reference sequence). Trimming cost V 1 base and J 7 bases; bases outside gene matches: 0. CDR3 coding DNA: TGTGCCAGCAGTTACTACAGGGGTGAAGCTTTCTTT. Translating it yields CASSYYRGEAFF.

The chain couples TRBV2 to TRBJ2-5; 7 bases align to TRBD1. Matching the DNA end better, TRBJ2-7 makes the J call doubtful. CDR1 and CDR2 from the germline V gene are SNHLY and FYNNEI. This CDR3 region has 15 residues. DNA for the CDR3: TGTGCCAGCAGTGAAGCGAGTCACAGGGGTTCCGAGCAGTACTTC. Amino acids: CASSEASHRGSEQYF.

The chain couples TRBV4-1 to TRBJ1-2; D call uncertain. V lost 5 bases to trimming and J lost 4 bases, with 8 bases between them. The CDR3 consists of 12 residues. Per the germline V gene, CDR1 is MGHRA and CDR2 is YSYEKL. The CDR3 protein is CASSGSRYGYTF. Written as DNA, the CDR3 is TGCGCCAGCAGCGGCTCCCGCTATGGCTACACCTTC.

The V and J genes are TRBV5-4 and TRBJ2-5, with D tentatively TRBD2 (7 bases). CDR1 and CDR2 (germline): SGHNT, YYREEE (reference sequence). CDR3 size: 13 residues. The V gene lost 2 bases and the J gene lost 5 bases, with 10 bases spanning the gap. This CDR3 reads CASSFGGRETQYF. In DNA form, the CDR3 reads TGTGCCAGCAGCTTCGGGGGGCGGGAGACCCAGTACTTC.

A word on this clone: The junction departs from germline at one end; a sequencing error may be responsible. The CDR3 DNA sequence: TGTTCCAGCAGCCACGACAGGGCCCATGGCTACACCTTC. Protein product: CSSSHDRAHGYTF. V usage is TRBV7-9 and J usage is TRBJ1-2; 7 positions agree with TRBD1. The CDR3 is 13 residues long. In germline, CDR1 is SEHNR, CDR2 FQNEAQ (reference sequence).

The rearrangement links TRBV19 to TRBJ2-7; perhaps TRBD2 as D (6 bases). V was clipped by 5 bases and J by 3 bases, with 11 bases between them. The CDR3 loop spans 13 amino acids. Germline V lookup: CDR1 LNHDA, CDR2 SQIVND (reference sequence). Written as DNA, the CDR3 is TGTGCCAGTAGTCTCGGACTACTCTACGAGCAGTACTTC. This gives the protein CASSLGLLYEQYF.

The V and J genes are TRBV14 and TRBJ2-2; 7 bases are shared with TRBD1. Germline V gives CDR1 SGHDN, CDR2 FVKESK. Losses at the gene ends were 2 bases for V and 0 bases for J; bases not matched to a gene: 3. This CDR3 region has 16 residues. CDR3 sequence: CASSQRQGSNTGELFF. The CDR3, as DNA: TGTGCCAGCAGCCAAAGACAGGGATCGAACACCGGGGAGCTGTTTTTT.

This chain uses TRBV30 with TRBJ2-7; D is possibly TRBD2 (5 bases). Germline lookup yields CDR1 GTSNPN and CDR2 SVGIG (reference sequence). CDR3 length: 13 residues. The V gene lost 0 bases and the J gene lost 6 bases, with 12 bases spanning the gap. CDR3 loop: CAWSVRPGGEQYF. CDR3 in DNA: TGTGCCTGGAGTGTACGGCCTGGAGGCGAGCAGTACTTC.

The CDR3 sequence: CASSFRTGAVNEQFF. The CDR3 DNA reads TGTGCCAGCAGCTTCCGGACAGGGGCTGTCAATGAGCAGTTCTTC. V gene TRBV5-6 combines with J gene TRBJ2-1; 9 bases fit TRBD1. Trimming at V came to 2 bases and at J to 6 bases, leaving 6 bases not matched to a gene. The CDR3 totals 15 residues. The germline CDR1 and CDR2 sequences are SGHDT and YYEEEE. The variable domain in full, with the rest retrieved from reference TRBV5-6 and TRBJ2-1, is DAGVTQSPTHLIKTRGQQVTLRCSPKSGHDTVSWYQQALGQGPQFIFQYYEEEERQRGNFPDRFSGHQFPNYSSELNVNALLLGDSALYLCASSFRTGAVNEQFFGPGTRLTVL.

This chain links TRBV19 with TRBJ1-1; the D gene is possibly TRBD1 (5 bases). Germline V CDR1 and CDR2: LNHDA, SQIVND (reference sequence). The CDR3 sequence is 13 residues long. V was trimmed by 5 bases and J by 5 bases, leaving 12 bases between them. CDR3: CASSPGPRTEAFF. CDR3 nucleotide sequence: TGTGCCAGTAGTCCAGGGCCGCGGACTGAAGCTTTCTTT.

V gene TRBV7-2 combines with J gene TRBJ2-7; D unresolved. Germline loops: CDR1 SGHTA, CDR2 FQGNSA. V was cut by 2 bases and J by 4 bases, with 6 bases left in between. The CDR3 is 12 amino acids. The CDR3 protein is CASSLSLYEQYF. The CDR3 DNA is TGTGCCAGCAGCTTATCACTTTACGAGCAGTACTTC.

The CDR3: CAISDLYRVGGYTF. The CDR3 bases are TGTGCCATCAGTGACCTTTACAGGGTGGGTGGCTACACCTTC. J is TRBJ1-2 and V is TRBV10-3, with a possible D match to TRBD1 (6 bases). Between the trimmed V and J ends, which lost 3 bases and 7 bases, there was a span of 15 bases. Germline V lookup: CDR1 ENHRY, CDR2 SYGVKD. The CDR3 runs to 14 residues.

In its sample, this clone was seen a few times. The V gene is TRBV5-1, the J gene TRBJ2-5; D remains unclear. CDR1 and CDR2 from the germline V gene are SGHRS and YFSETQ. V was shortened by 7 bases and J by 0 bases, with 7 bases between the two germline ends. This CDR3 region has 12 residues. CDR3 protein: CASQTNQETQYF. In DNA form, the CDR3 reads TGCGCCAGCCAAACAAACCAAGAGACCCAGTACTTC. The whole variable domain, filled in from reference TRBV5-1 and TRBJ2-5, reads KAGVTQTPRYLIKTRGQQVTLSCSPISGHRSVSWYQQTPGQGLQFLFEYFSETQRNKGNFPGRFSGRQFSNSRSEMNVSTLELGDSALYLCASQTNQETQYFGPGTRLLVL.

The chain links TRBV6-6 to TRBJ2-3, with 8 positions matching TRBD1. The germline CDR1 and CDR2 sequences are MNHNY and SVGAGI (reference sequence). V shed 5 bases, J shed 1 base, and the junction held 2 bases outside the gene matches. The CDR3 extends over 14 amino acids. This CDR3 is CASSDRGRTDTQYF. The CDR3 DNA reads as TGTGCCAGCAGTGACAGGGGCCGCACAGATACGCAGTATTTT.

The V call is TRBV6-1, the J call TRBJ1-2; perhaps TRBD1 as D (6 bases). The V end was cut by 6 bases, the J end by 6 bases, with 17 bases between. The CDR3 length is 14 residues. Germline lookup yields CDR1 MNHNS and CDR2 SASEGT. CDR3: CASSRPGGVDGYTF. CDR3 nucleotide sequence: TGTGCCAGCAGCCGGCCGGGGGGCGTGGATGGCTACACCTTC.

This sequence joins TRBV7-8 and TRBJ2-5; 9 bases are a match to TRBD1. The CDR3 has 15 residues. CDR1 is SGHVS and CDR2 is FQNEAQ in the germline V gene. With 5 bases clipped from V and 5 bases from J, the junction kept 9 bases outside the gene matches. In nucleotides, the CDR3 is TGTGCCAGCAGCCTAACGGGACAGGGTGGGGAGACCCAGTACTTC. Amino acids: CASSLTGQGGETQYF.